The 27 T cell receptor beta chains reported below all come from one sample, sequenced in a study of blood T cell repertoires in COVID-19. TCRdb's table, derived via immunoSEQ multiplex PCR, lists solely in-frame clones and lacks some. The sample yields under 250,000 clones, 86% seen once. What was sequenced was peripheral blood. These receptor sequences come from a woman aged 80 or older with COVID-19, enrolled during active disease.

This clone was detected a few times. The V gene is TRBV13, the J gene TRBJ2-5; 9 bases fit TRBD1. Losses at the gene ends were 0 bases for V and 3 bases for J; bases not matched to a gene: 5. The CDR3 is made up of 16 amino acids. Per germline, CDR1 PRHDT and CDR2 FYEKMQ (reference sequence). CDR3 residues: CASSLGGQGMEETQYF. Here the CDR3 DNA reads TGTGCCAGCAGCTTAGGGGGACAGGGAATGGAAGAGACCCAGTACTTC.

This sequence joins TRBV12-3 or TRBV12-4 and TRBJ1-4, with a possible D match to TRBD1 (5 bases). The CDR3 consists of 12 residues. With 7 bases removed from V and 7 bases from J, the gap between germline ends came to 10 bases. This chain's CDR3 is CASKGKGEKLFF. In DNA, the CDR3 is TGTGCCAGCAAGGGGAAAGGTGAAAAACTGTTTTTT.

The rearrangement links TRBV6-5 to TRBJ1-3; weak D call: TRBD1 (6 bases). Per the germline V gene, CDR1 is MNHEY and CDR2 is SVGAGI. The CDR3 consists of 15 residues. Trimming stripped 2 bases from V and 3 bases from J, with 11 bases between. DNA for the CDR3: TGTGCCAGCAGTTACGAACAGGGACATGGAAACACCATATATTTT. This sequence encodes CASSYEQGHGNTIYF.

About this clone itself: One junction end disagrees with the germline gene, perhaps due to a read error. The chain joins TRBV28 to TRBJ1-4, with no clear D. CDR3 length: 11 residues. Germline CDR1 and CDR2: MDHEN and SYDVKM. CDR3 sequence: CASSPPGGKNF. The CDR3 DNA reads as TGTGCCAGCAGTCCCCCGGGAGGTAAGAATTTT.

This clone is a singleton in its sample. The V gene is TRBV3-1 (or the pseudogene TRBV3-2), the J gene TRBJ1-1; D is ambiguous. V was clipped by 1 base and J by 5 bases, with 5 bases between them. CDR3 length: 12 residues. Looked up from germline, CDR1 is LGHDT and CDR2 is YNNKEL (reference sequence). CDR3: CASSQGRTEAFF. The DNA of the CDR3 is TGTGCCAGCAGCCAAGGGAGGACTGAAGCTTTCTTT.

The V gene is TRBV14, the J gene TRBJ1-6; 8 nucleotides line up with TRBD1. Trimming cost V 6 bases and J 9 bases; bases outside gene matches: 7. CDR1 is SGHDN, CDR2 FVKESK, per germline. The CDR3 has 14 amino acids. CDR3 protein: CASSWTGLSSPLHF. The CDR3, as DNA: TGTGCCAGCAGTTGGACAGGGTTGAGTTCACCCCTCCACTTT.

CDR3 loop: CASSATGAAYQPQHF. CDR3 DNA sequence: TGTGCCAGCAGCGCGACAGGGGCGGCGTATCAGCCCCAGCATTTT. The J gene is TRBJ1-5, the V gene TRBV28; TRBD1 matches 8 bases. V was clipped by 6 bases and J by 5 bases; unmatched bases: 9. Germline V lookup: CDR1 MDHEN, CDR2 SYDVKM. This CDR3 region has 15 residues.

This clone was recorded only once. This chain uses TRBV7-3 with TRBJ2-5; D uncertain. The CDR3 runs 15 residues. Germline lookup yields CDR1 SGHTA and CDR2 FQGTGA. V was pared by 2 bases and J by 2 bases, with 12 bases between. The chain's CDR3 is CASSLGLTPQETQYF. Written as DNA, the CDR3 is TGTGCCAGCAGCTTAGGGCTAACTCCTCAAGAGACCCAGTACTTC.

This chain uses TRBV5-1 with TRBJ1-4, with 9 bases identical to TRBD1. Germline V gene data show CDR1 as SGHRS and CDR2 as YFSETQ. J gave up 8 bases and V 5 bases, and 7 bases lay outside the gene matches. This CDR3 is 14 amino acids long. CDR3 residues: CASRRGQGSEKLFF. The CDR3 nucleotides read TGCGCCAGCAGGAGGGGACAGGGAAGCGAAAAACTGTTTTTT.

CDR3 nucleotide sequence: TGTGCCAGCAGCCCAAGTTGGAATCTAGGAGAGACCCAGTACTTC. Translation: CASSPSWNLGETQYF. The J gene is TRBJ2-5, the V gene TRBV9; D gene ambiguous. In germline, CDR1 is SGDLS, CDR2 YYNGEE. This CDR3 spans 15 amino acids. V lost 4 bases, J lost 4 bases, and 17 bases lay in between.

This chain joins TRBV3-1 (or the pseudogene TRBV3-2) and TRBJ2-2; D is unclear. The germline V and J ends were trimmed by 5 bases and 7 bases, with 11 bases remaining between them. The CDR3 runs 13 residues. Looked up from germline, CDR1 is LGHDT and CDR2 is YNNKEL (reference sequence). This CDR3 is CASSKGDGGELFF. CDR3 DNA sequence: TGTGCCAGCAGCAAAGGAGATGGCGGGGAGCTGTTTTTT.

The rearrangement joins TRBV4-1 to TRBJ1-6, with TRBD1 as a possible D gene (5 bases). Germline CDR1 is MGHRA and CDR2 is YSYEKL. Trimming stripped 5 bases from V and 6 bases from J, with 14 bases between. This CDR3 region has 15 residues. CDR3 in DNA: TGCGCCAGCAGCGATGGGACTGGGCCTAATTCACCCCTCCACTTT. Amino acid sequence: CASSDGTGPNSPLHF.

The chain links TRBV5-4 to TRBJ2-5; D is ambiguous. Between the trimmed V and J ends, which lost 2 bases and 1 base, there was a span of 6 bases. Germline V lookup: CDR1 SGHNT, CDR2 YYREEE (reference sequence). CDR3 length: 13 amino acids. The CDR3 nucleotides read TGTGCCAGCAGCTTACAGTTCCAAGAGACCCAGTACTTC. Translating it yields CASSLQFQETQYF.

This sequence joins TRBV21-1 and TRBJ1-1. TRBV21-1 is recorded as a pseudogene. This CDR3 is 19 amino acids long. The CDR3 nucleotides read TGTGCCAGCAGCAAAAAGTCCCCCGTGGAGGGATCCATGAACACTGAAGCTTTCTTT. This codes for CASSKKSPVEGSMNTEAFF.

The rearrangement uses TRBV3-1 (or the pseudogene TRBV3-2) and TRBJ2-5; possibly TRBD1 for D (5 bases). The germline CDR1 and CDR2 sequences are LGHDT and YNNKEL (reference sequence). The CDR3 covers 14 residues. V was trimmed by 3 bases and J by 5 bases, leaving 13 bases between them. The CDR3 protein is CASSQSGPLETQYF. The CDR3 DNA reads as TGTGCCAGCAGCCAGTCAGGGCCCCTCGAGACCCAGTACTTC.

The chain combines TRBV3-1 (or the pseudogene TRBV3-2) with TRBJ1-2, with 8 bases matching TRBD1. Germline V gene sequence: CDR1 LGHDT, CDR2 YNNKEL (reference sequence). The CDR3 loop spans 13 amino acids. The trim removed 4 bases at V and 4 bases at J, leaving 2 bases unmatched. The CDR3 loop reads CASSRGTGYGYTF. The CDR3 DNA sequence: TGTGCCAGCAGCCGTGGGACAGGCTATGGCTACACCTTC.

V usage is TRBV7-2 and J usage is TRBJ2-7; 10 positions match TRBD2. From germline, CDR1 is SGHTA and CDR2 FQGNSA. The CDR3 runs to 15 residues. Trimming took 5 bases from V and 7 from J; bases not matched to a gene: 11. CDR3 DNA sequence: TGTGCCAGCAGCCGGACTAGCGGAGCCATACAGGAGCAGTACTTC. It translates to CASSRTSGAIQEQYF.

There are a few counts of this clone. The J gene is TRBJ2-1, the V gene TRBV12-3 or TRBV12-4; D perhaps matches TRBD2 (7 bases). The CDR3 is made up of 13 amino acids. Trimming took off 0 bases at V and 8 bases at J, with 8 bases between the two ends. The DNA of the CDR3 is TGTGCCAGCAGTTTAGCGGGGGGGCATGAGCAGTTCTTC. Amino acids: CASSLAGGHEQFF.

The chain joins TRBV7-2 to TRBJ1-6; D might be TRBD1 (6 bases). Looked up from germline, CDR1 is SGHTA and CDR2 is FQGNSA. The CDR3 contains 15 residues. V was shortened by 0 bases and J by 7 bases, with 10 bases between the two germline ends. CDR3 sequence reads: CASSLARTENSPLHF. CDR3 sequence (DNA): TGTGCCAGCAGCTTAGCCAGGACAGAGAATTCACCCCTCCACTTT.

V is TRBV15 and J is TRBJ2-3, with a tentative D call TRBD1 (5 bases). V was clipped by 0 bases and J by 4 bases, with 11 bases between them. The CDR3 consists of 15 residues. Germline V gene sequence: CDR1 LNHNV, CDR2 YYDKDF (reference sequence). The CDR3 DNA is TGTGCCACCAGCAGAGATATGCAGGGCCCAGATACGCAGTATTTT. Its protein is CATSRDMQGPDTQYF.

This rearrangement joins TRBV24-1 to TRBJ2-1; 13 nucleotides line up with TRBD2. The J segment lost 7 bases and the V segment lost 4 bases, leaving 6 bases of the junction unmatched. The CDR3 sequence is 16 residues long. Looked up from germline, CDR1 is KGHDR and CDR2 is SFDVKD. This chain's CDR3 is CATSEPGLAGRNEQFF. The CDR3 bases are TGTGCCACCAGTGAGCCGGGACTAGCGGGGAGGAATGAGCAGTTCTTC.

This rearrangement joins TRBV5-1 to TRBJ1-2, with a tentative D call TRBD1 (5 bases). Trimming took 1 base from V and 6 from J, leaving 16 bases between them. This CDR3 is built from 15 residues. Per the germline V gene, CDR1 is SGHRS and CDR2 is YFSETQ. The CDR3 here is CASSLTGPQLNGYTF. CDR3 coding DNA: TGCGCCAGCAGCTTGACAGGACCACAACTTAATGGCTACACCTTC.

In its sample, this clone was seen a few times. The genes are TRBV3-1 (or the pseudogene TRBV3-2) and TRBJ1-2; D is ambiguous. CDR3 length: 14 amino acids. The V and J ends lost 4 bases and 4 bases respectively, with 13 bases between them. From germline, CDR1 is LGHDT and CDR2 YNNKEL (reference sequence). The CDR3: CASSLDLQAYGYTF. As DNA, the CDR3 is TGTGCCAGCAGCCTGGACTTGCAGGCCTATGGCTACACCTTC.

A word on this clone: This same CDR3 is encoded by further DNA sequences in the sample. The CDR3 loop reads CASSLGAGDTQYF. The CDR3, as DNA: TGTGCCAGCAGTTTGGGTGCAGGAGATACGCAGTATTTT. The rearrangement uses TRBV12-3 or TRBV12-4 and TRBJ2-3; the D is unclear. CDR3 length equals 13 residues. Trimming stripped 3 bases from V and 5 bases from J, with 9 bases between.

The V gene is TRBV18, the J gene TRBJ1-3; D gene uncertain. CDR1 and CDR2 from the germline V gene are KGHSH and LQKENI. V was pared by 3 bases and J by 1 base, with 4 bases between. The CDR3 contains 13 residues. CDR3 residues: CASSPTSGNTIYF. The CDR3, as DNA: TGTGCCAGCTCACCTACTTCTGGAAACACCATATATTTT.

This clone showed up just a few times. This chain joins TRBV3-1 (or the pseudogene TRBV3-2) and TRBJ2-1; possible D gene TRBD2, 6 bases. V dropped 7 bases and J dropped 15 bases, with 16 bases sitting between them. The CDR3 runs 11 residues. CDR1 is LGHDT and CDR2 is YNNKEL in the germline V gene (reference sequence). The CDR3 DNA follows: TGTGCCAGCACCCGGGGCGGGGAGATGTTCTTC. Translating it yields CASTRGGEMFF.

The chain carries TRBV6-5 and TRBJ1-2; D is uncertain. Germline values: CDR1 MNHEY, CDR2 SVGAGI. Trimming left V 6 bases short and J 4 bases short, with 18 bases between. The CDR3 has 15 amino acids. In nucleotides, the CDR3 is TGTGCCAGCAGAAGCGGGCAGGTGGCTGGCTATGGCTACACCTTC. Translation: CASRSGQVAGYGYTF.